Listed below are T cell receptor beta chains from one sample, sequenced in a study of OX40 agonist ivuxolimab in advanced cancers. Using immunoSEQ multiplex PCR, the repertoire was profiled, and TCRdb retains in-frame clones only, with some absent. The sample lists 60,000 or so clones, 70% to 90% occurring once. Sequenced material: CD4+ or CD8+ T cells sorted from blood, taken in a trial of the OX40 agonist ivuxolimab. All receptors derive from an adult with an advanced solid tumor such as melanoma, head and neck, liver or kidney cancer. The CDR3 runs from the conserved cysteine through the conserved F or W. Fields, in order: D gene, V gene, J gene, clone size, CDR3 protein, CDR3 DNA. A D gene is named only where the DNA matches it firmly. Only part of the rows carry a size: once, few, many, or a class if the clone is expanded.

>NA|TRBV6-4|TRBJ1-2|NA
CASSEELNAYGYTF
TGTGCCAGCAGTGAGGAGTTGAATGCCTATGGCTACACCTTC
>NA|TRBV10-1|TRBJ2-7|NA
CASSEHSQSYEQYF
TGCGCCAGCAGTGAGCATTCCCAGTCCTACGAGCAGTACTTC
>NA|TRBV5-1|TRBJ2-2|NA
CASSLAQANTGELFF
TGCGCCAGCAGCTTGGCACAGGCGAACACCGGGGAGCTGTTTTTT
>TRBD2|TRBV7-2|TRBJ2-7|once
CASTLADEQYF
TGTGCCAGCACACTAGCGGACGAGCAGTACTTC
>NA|TRBV18|TRBJ1-3|NA
CASSPGTAGSGNTIYF
TGTGCCAGCTCACCCGGGACTGCTGGCTCTGGAAACACCATATATTTT
>NA|TRBV2|TRBJ2-7|NA
CASRDGGLYEQYF
TGTGCCAGCAGGGACGGGGGATTATACGAGCAGTACTTC
>TRBD1|TRBV6-5|TRBJ2-5|NA
CASSSDRRETQYF
TGTGCCAGCAGCTCGGACAGGAGGGAGACCCAGTACTTC
>NA|TRBV19|TRBJ2-3|NA
CASSIDSAYPGGLADTQYF
TGTGCCAGTAGTATAGATTCCGCGTACCCCGGGGGGCTGGCAGATACGCAGTATTTT
>NA|TRBV9|TRBJ2-5|NA
CASSIRQRETQYF
TGTGCCAGCAGCATCCGACAGCGAGAGACCCAGTACTTC
>NA|TRBV7-6|TRBJ2-5|NA
CASSIIAFKETQYF
TGTGCCAGCAGTATAATAGCGTTTAAAGAGACCCAGTACTTC
>TRBD2|TRBV7-9|TRBJ2-1|NA
CASSLLSGNHDEQFF
TGTGCCAGCAGCTTACTCAGCGGGAATCATGATGAGCAGTTCTTC
>TRBD2|TRBV9|TRBJ2-7|NA
CASSVDQRDYEQYF
TGTGCCAGCAGCGTAGACCAGCGGGACTACGAGCAGTACTTC
>NA|TRBV2|TRBJ1-1|few
CASRLGYLGSTEAFF
TGTGCCAGCAGATTGGGCTACCTGGGAAGCACTGAAGCTTTCTTT
>NA|TRBV2|TRBJ2-1|NA
CASSWSRYNEQFF
TGTGCCAGCAGTTGGTCCAGGTACAATGAGCAGTTCTTC
>TRBD2|TRBV7-9|TRBJ2-5|NA
CASSIHSGEETQYF
TGTGCCAGCAGCATCCATAGCGGGGAAGAGACCCAGTACTTC
>NA|TRBV14|TRBJ1-5|NA
CASSPRGVNQPQHF
TGTGCCAGCAGCCCCCGGGGTGTCAATCAGCCCCAGCATTTT
>NA|TRBV27|TRBJ1-2|NA
CASRTAGPLNYGYTF
TGTGCCAGCCGTACGGCAGGCCCCCTTAACTATGGCTACACCTTC
>NA|TRBV19|TRBJ1-5|NA
CASAGRGRDQPQHF
TGTGCCAGTGCCGGGAGGGGGAGGGATCAGCCCCAGCATTTT
>NA|TRBV7-2|TRBJ2-1|NA
CASSLAQGSYNEQFF
TGTGCCAGCAGCTTAGCTCAGGGGTCCTACAATGAGCAGTTCTTC
>NA|TRBV5-1|TRBJ2-1|NA
CASSLLQDHNEQFF
TGCGCCAGCAGCTTGCTTCAGGACCACAATGAGCAGTTCTTC
>NA|TRBV7-9|TRBJ2-1|NA
CASSLGNEQFF
TGTGCCAGCAGCTTAGGCAATGAGCAGTTCTTC
>TRBD1|TRBV11-3|TRBJ1-3|NA
CASSIRDRAGNTIYF
TGTGCCAGCAGCATCCGGGACAGGGCTGGAAACACCATATATTTT
>NA|TRBV4-2|TRBJ2-1|NA
CASTTKRVVYNEQFF
TGTGCCAGCACCACGAAACGTGTAGTGTACAATGAGCAGTTCTTC
>TRBD1|TRBV28|TRBJ2-2|NA
CATPGGNTGELFF
TGTGCCACCCCAGGGGGAAACACCGGGGAGCTGTTTTTT
>TRBD2|TRBV29-1|TRBJ2-7|NA
CSVTIAGNYEQYF
TGCAGCGTAACTATAGCGGGAAACTACGAGCAGTACTTC
>NA|TRBV7-2|TRBJ1-2|NA
CASSLVENYGYTF
TGTGCCAGCAGCTTAGTAGAAAACTATGGCTACACCTTC
>NA|TRBV4-1|TRBJ2-6|once
CASSQVGSGANVLTF
TGCGCCAGCAGCCAAGTGGGATCCGGGGCCAACGTCCTGACTTTC
>NA|TRBV6-6|TRBJ2-5|NA
CASSTLSGLDGTQYF
TGTGCCAGCAGTACCCTCTCGGGACTGGATGGGACCCAGTACTTC
>NA|TRBV7-8|TRBJ2-7|few
CASSLVIGAEQYF
TGTGCCAGCAGCTTAGTTATAGGGGCCGAGCAGTACTTC
>TRBD1|TRBV6-5|TRBJ2-7|NA
CASSYSVAGGPLEQYF
TGTGCCAGCAGTTACTCCGTGGCAGGGGGCCCCTTGGAGCAGTACTTC
>NA|TRBV5-6|TRBJ1-1|NA
CASSLAGGLEAFF
TGTGCCAGCAGCTTGGCCGGGGGGCTGGAAGCTTTCTTT
>NA|TRBV18|TRBJ1-4|NA
CASSAVADKDEKLFF
TGTGCCAGCTCAGCAGTGGCTGACAAGGATGAAAAACTGTTTTTT
>NA|TRBV23-1|TRBJ2-7|NA
CASNSHEQYF
TGCGCCAGCAACTCCCACGAGCAGTACTTC
>NA|TRBV7-6|TRBJ2-1|NA
CASSLAGAYNEQFF
TGTGCCAGCAGCTTAGCGGGAGCCTACAATGAGCAGTTCTTC
>NA|TRBV7-9|TRBJ2-1|once
CASSLSNYNEQFF
TGTGCCAGCAGCTTGTCGAACTACAATGAGCAGTTCTTC
>TRBD2|TRBV15|TRBJ2-5|NA
CATSRPSGPGGETQYF
TGTGCCACCAGCAGGCCCTCGGGACCCGGGGGGGAGACCCAGTACTTC
>NA|TRBV6-1|TRBJ1-5|NA
CASSSGPYSNQPQHF
TGTGCCAGCTCATCGGGACCGTATAGCAATCAGCCCCAGCATTTT
>TRBD2|TRBV11-2|TRBJ2-1|NA
CASILLTSGTYNEQFF
TGTGCCAGCATTCTCCTGACTAGCGGGACCTACAATGAGCAGTTCTTC
>TRBD1|TRBV5-1|TRBJ1-4|NA
CASSLSIGTDNEKLFF
TGCGCCAGCAGCTTGTCAATCGGGACAGATAATGAAAAACTGTTTTTT
>NA|TRBV5-1|TRBJ1-2|NA
CATRAGGAANYGYTF
TGCGCCACCCGGGCCGGGGGTGCGGCTAACTATGGCTACACCTTC